The T cell receptor beta chain described here comes from a study of ipilimumab plus nivolumab after autologous stem cell transplantation (dated by TCRdb to the early 2020s). Looking at the study overall: The median number of doses that trial patients received was a few for ipilimumab and 8 for nivolumab. Primary refractory and relapsed disease were included in the DLBCL cohort, with 18-month progression-free survival of around 86% and 29%, respectively. About 33 patients made up the trial's intent-to-treat population. The trial enrolled patients with high-risk diffuse large B cell lymphoma, mature T cell lymphoma, or multiple myeloma undergoing autologous transplant.

Checkpoint therapy began 14 to 28 days after autologous transplant, with ipilimumab given at 1 mg/kg intravenously on day 1 of selected weeks. Nivolumab was given at 3 mg/kg intravenously on day 1 of weeks 1, 4, 7, 10, and every two weeks through week 26. Combined checkpoint inhibition with ipilimumab and nivolumab as consolidation after autologous stem cell transplantation was tested in a Phase Ib clinical trial. Results and caveats for the whole study, not just this receptor: The authors stated that profiles of the T cell receptor repertoire, regulatory T cell phenotype and gut microbiota provided a biologic rationale for studying this approach further. Combined checkpoint inhibition as post-transplant consolidation was concluded by the authors to appear tolerable.

As for this clone: Its antigen target is currently unknown. Nothing much larger sits one base from this clone, and base qualities are not available.

Library construction relied on the immunoSEQ multiplex PCR assay. The immuneACCESS repertoire file appears here via TCRdb, limited to in-frame rearrangements. These files lack a portion of the clones; in checked studies, under half of the deficit traces to unresolved V genes, and the cause of the others is not known. Within this sample are 20,000 or so clones, with under 75% of them counted one time only. 23% of the sample is in the top ten clones. Inclusive of the bounding cysteine and phenylalanine, the CDR3 is 14 residues long. Kept here is only the CDR3 DNA, which spans 42 bases and is read in frame from base 1. Cut back by 9 bases and 4 bases, the V and J ends lie 15 bases apart. Per the germline V gene (reference sequence), LNHNV is the CDR1 and YYDKDF is the CDR2.

Recombination linked TRBV15 to TRBJ2-2; the D gene is perhaps TRBD2, on 6 matching bases. The sequencing used PBMCs, collected in a trial of ipilimumab plus nivolumab as post-transplant consolidation. The sequence came from a male donor with diffuse large B-cell lymphoma. In nucleotides, the sequence is TGTGCCACGCAGAAGGGACTGCTCACCGGGGAGCTGTTTTTT. Translation gives CATQKGLLTGELFF.